The rows below give T cell receptor beta chains drawn from one sample of a study of T cell repertoires in aging, cancer and after chemotherapy. TCRdb called the multiplex PCR reads again in MiXCR, with one record for every CDR3 protein. The sample holds more than 10,000 distinct CDR3 sequences; about 31% are singletons and the top ten take approximately 20%. The specimen sequenced was blood. The receptor source for this set is a human donor in good health. The donor label of this sample is uncertain. Each CDR3 is given with its conserved first and last residue. The order of the fields is clone size, J gene, CDR3 length, D gene, V gene, CDR3 DNA, CDR3 protein. A D gene is named only where the DNA matches it firmly. Only some rows state a clone size, as once, few, many or a class for expanded clones.

-	TRBJ2-1	17	TRBD2	TRBV24-1	TGTGCCACCAGTGATGCCCGAACTCGCGGGGGGTACAATGAGCAGTTCTTC	CATSDARTRGGYNEQFF
few	TRBJ1-2	14	-	TRBV19	TGTGCCAGTAGTGCCGAGCACCCCGGGTATGGCTACACCTTC	CASSAEHPGYGYTF
-	TRBJ1-2	13	TRBD1	TRBV20-1	TGCAGTGCTGGGACAGGGAGCAGATTTGACTACACCTTC	CSAGTGSRFDYTF
-	TRBJ1-1	18	TRBD1	TRBV12-3/TRBV12-4	TGTGCCAGCACTAATCACCGGGACAGGAGTGTGAGGGGCTCTGAAGCTTTCTTT	CASTNHRDRSVRGSEAFF
-	TRBJ2-7	14	-	TRBV6-2/TRBV6-3	TGTGCCAGCAGTTACACGACATTAGGGTACGAGCAGTACTTC	CASSYTTLGYEQYF
-	TRBJ1-4	14	-	TRBV6-1	TGTGCCAGCAGTGCAGACAGACTTGGGGAAAAACTGTTTTTT	CASSADRLGEKLFF
few	TRBJ1-1	13	-	TRBV18	TGTGCCAGCTCCCCTGGCGTGAACACTGAAGCTTTCTTT	CASSPGVNTEAFF
few	TRBJ2-5	15	-	TRBV19	TGTGCCAGTAGTTACGACAGTGGATGGGGAGAGACCCAGTACTTC	CASSYDSGWGETQYF
-	TRBJ1-2	14	-	TRBV10-3	TGTGACATCAGTGAGGGGCAGGGAGCTACAGGCTACACCTTC	CDISEGQGATGYTF
medium-sized	TRBJ2-7	14	-	TRBV6-5	TGTGCCAGCAGTAGAGCATCGGGGGCCTACGAGCAGTACTTC	CASSRASGAYEQYF
-	TRBJ2-2	15	-	TRBV18	TGTGCCAGCTCACCAGGCGACCCTAGCACCGGGGAGCTGTTTTTT	CASSPGDPSTGELFF
medium-sized	TRBJ2-2	16	-	TRBV19	TGTGCCAGTAGTATCCCCGACAGTAAGAACACCGGGGAGCTGTTTTTT	CASSIPDSKNTGELFF
-	TRBJ2-2	14	-	TRBV20-1	TGCAGTGCTAGAGAGGTGTCTCCAACCGGGGAGCTGTTTTTT	CSAREVSPTGELFF
-	TRBJ1-5	15	-	TRBV5-4	TGTGCCAGCAGCATCTCAAACGGCAGGGATCAGCCCCAGCATTTT	CASSISNGRDQPQHF
-	TRBJ1-3	14	-	TRBV6-5	TGTGCCAGCAGCACAGGGACGTCTGGAAACACCATATATTTT	CASSTGTSGNTIYF
-	TRBJ1-6	15	-	TRBV20-1	TGCAGTGCTAGATCAGGGGCCCGTAGCGCGTCACCCCTCCACTTT	CSARSGARSASPLHF
-	TRBJ1-4	12	-	TRBV20-1	TGCAGCCTCCGGGGTAACGGGAGGGGACTGTTTTTT	CSLRGNGRGLFF
few	TRBJ2-1	11	-	TRBV24-1	TGTGCCACCACCTCGGGAGATGAGCAGTTCTTT	CATTSGDEQFF
few	TRBJ1-4	14	-	TRBV5-6	TGTGCCAGCAGCTTGCACAGGGCGAATGAAAAACTGTTTTTT	CASSLHRANEKLFF
-	TRBJ1-4	16	-	TRBV28	TGTGCCAGCAGTCCAAACGGGGGTTGGGAGAATGAAAAACTGTTTTTT	CASSPNGGWENEKLFF
medium-sized	TRBJ2-5	12	-	TRBV29-1	TGCAGCGCCCAGGGACTCCAAGAGACCCAGTACTTC	CSAQGLQETQYF
medium-sized	TRBJ2-2	14	-	TRBV29-1	TGCAGCGTTGATGCCGAAGGAAACCCCGGGGAGCTGTTTTTT	CSVDAEGNPGELFF
few	TRBJ2-7	15	-	TRBV15	TGTGCCACCAGCAGAGATCTAACGGGGGACGACGAGCAGTACTTC	CATSRDLTGDDEQYF
-	TRBJ2-3	15	TRBD2	TRBV28	TGTGCCAGCAGTTCCTTACCCCCGAGCGGGAGGGCGCAGTATTTT	CASSSLPPSGRAQYF
-	TRBJ1-2	15	TRBD1	TRBV20-1	TGCAGTGCCGGGGACAGAACTCATACAAGCGATGGCTACACCTTC	CSAGDRTHTSDGYTF
few	TRBJ2-5	18	-	TRBV6-5	TGTGCCAGCAGTTACGGGAGGAACGGGCCGAAAGGGTGGGAGACCCAGTACTTC	CASSYGRNGPKGWETQYF
few	TRBJ2-5	13	-	TRBV11-2	TGTGCCAGCAGCTTAGTTATCCAAGAGACCCAGTACTTC	CASSLVIQETQYF
-	TRBJ1-6	14	-	TRBV12-3/TRBV12-4	TGTGCCAGCAGTTTACGGGGGTTGTATTCACCCCTCCACTTT	CASSLRGLYSPLHF
medium-sized	TRBJ2-3	14	TRBD1	TRBV6-5	TGTGCCAGCAGTACAGGGGCGGGCACAGATACGCAGTATTTT	CASSTGAGTDTQYF
medium-sized	TRBJ1-4	14	-	TRBV27	TGTGCCAGCAGTTCAAGCAGTGTCGGAGAAAAACTGTTTTTT	CASSSSSVGEKLFF
-	TRBJ2-5	13	TRBD1	TRBV19	TGTGCCAGTAGTATCAACAGGGGAGAGACCCAGTACTTC	CASSINRGETQYF
-	TRBJ2-1	14	-	TRBV6-4	TGTGCCAGCAGTCTGGATGGGGGATTAGGTGTTCGGTTCTTC	CASSLDGGLGVRFF
few	TRBJ1-2	19	-	TRBV7-9	TGTGCCAGCAGCTTACGCTGGGGGCAGGGCGTGGGGATTAACTATGGCTACACCTTC	CASSLRWGQGVGINYGYTF
-	TRBJ1-4	14	TRBD1	TRBV19	TGTGCCAGTAGTACGGGACAGGTGAATGAAAAACTGTTTTTT	CASSTGQVNEKLFF
-	TRBJ2-1	15	TRBD2	TRBV6-4	TGTGCCAGCAGTGACGGGACTAGCGGGGGCAATGAGCAGTTCTTC	CASSDGTSGGNEQFF
few	TRBJ1-5	14	-	TRBV6-2/TRBV6-3	TGTGCCAGCAGTTACGCAGGGAGAAATCAGCCCCAGCATTTT	CASSYAGRNQPQHF
medium-sized	TRBJ2-6	16	TRBD1	TRBV12-3/TRBV12-4	TGTGCCAGCAGTTTACACAGGGGCTCTGGGGCCAACGTCCTGACTTTC	CASSLHRGSGANVLTF
-	TRBJ2-5	14	TRBD2	TRBV2	TGTGCCAGCAGTGCGACTAGCGTTCAAGAGACCCAGTACTTC	CASSATSVQETQYF
medium-sized	TRBJ2-3	11	-	TRBV30	TGTGCCTGGATGGACGGAGATACGCAGTATTTT	CAWMDGDTQYF
medium-sized	TRBJ2-1	15	TRBD2	TRBV6-1	TGTGCCAGCAGTGGGACTAGCGGGGGGGCCAATGAGCAGTTCTTC	CASSGTSGGANEQFF
-	TRBJ2-1	16	TRBD2	TRBV27	TGTGCCAGCAGTTTATCGACGGGAGGGTTAACTTATAAGCAGTTCTTC	CASSLSTGGLTYKQFF
few	TRBJ1-2	14	TRBD1	TRBV10-3	TGTGCCACGCTCGCTACAGGGGCTGACTATGGCTACACCTTC	CATLATGADYGYTF
-	TRBJ1-5	16	-	TRBV19	TGTGCCAGTAGTATAGCGGGCAGTTGGGGAAACCAGCCCCAGCATTTT	CASSIAGSWGNQPQHF
few	TRBJ2-1	18	TRBD2	TRBV24-1	TGTGCCACCAGTGATGCCTCCGGGACTAGCGGGGGTGTCTATGAGCAGTTCTTC	CATSDASGTSGGVYEQFF
-	TRBJ1-5	13	-	TRBV6-2/TRBV6-3	TGTGCCAGCACGGACCGTCGGGGGCAGCCCCAGCATTTT	CASTDRRGQPQHF
-	TRBJ2-3	16	-	TRBV19	TGTGCCAGTAGAAACTGGGGATCGCCTAGCACAGATACGCAGTATTTT	CASRNWGSPSTDTQYF